The rows below give T cell receptor beta chains drawn from one sample of a study of glioma-infiltrating T cells. MiXCR, run by TCRdb on the multiplex PCR reads, gives a single entry per CDR3 protein. The data show approximately 190,000 distinct CDR3 sequences, over 30% seen once. The material sequenced was glioma tissue, nonneoplastic brain tissue, or PBMCs (not recorded which). The receptor source for this set is a human donor with low-grade glioma or glioblastoma, undergoing nonglioma brain surgery, or in good health (not recorded which). Both conserved end residues are part of each CDR3. D genes are given only for firm matches. Where a row states a size, it is once, few, many or the class of an expanded clone; other rows omit it.

j_call,clone_size,d_call,v_call,cdr3_nt,cdr3_aa
TRBJ2-1,many,TRBD2,TRBV11-1,TGTGCCAGCAGCCCAGGGACTAGTAGGTACAATGAGCAGTTCTTC,CASSPGTSRYNEQFF
TRBJ2-3,NA,TRBD2,TRBV5-1,TGCGCCAGCAGCTTGACGGGGAATAGCGGGACTAGCACAGATACGCAGTATTTT,CASSLTGNSGTSTDTQYF
TRBJ1-2,many,NA,TRBV4-3,TGCGCCAGCAGCCAACAAACGGCTTCTAACTATGGCTACACCTTC,CASSQQTASNYGYTF
TRBJ2-1,few,NA,TRBV19,TGTGCCAGTAGTATAACGACTCGTTCATATAGGGATGAGCAGTTCTTC,CASSITTRSYRDEQFF
TRBJ1-2,NA,NA,TRBV6-5,TGTGCCAGCAGTTACTGGGTTCAGGGAAGCGTCTACACCTTC,CASSYWVQGSVYTF
TRBJ2-3,NA,TRBD2,TRBV20-1,TGCAGTGCTAGATGGACTAGCGCCACAGATACGCAGTATTTT,CSARWTSATDTQYF
TRBJ2-1,NA,TRBD2,TRBV6-2/TRBV6-3,TGTGCCAGCACGGCCAGGACTAGCGGGAGTCATGAGCAGTTCTTC,CASTARTSGSHEQFF
TRBJ2-1,many,NA,TRBV7-2,TGTGCCAGCAGCTTAAGACTAGATCCGAATGAGCAGTTCTTC,CASSLRLDPNEQFF
TRBJ2-2,many,TRBD1,TRBV7-6,TGTGCCAGCCGGGACAGGGGGTTCGGGGAGCTGTTTTTT,CASRDRGFGELFF
TRBJ1-1,NA,TRBD1,TRBV7-9,TGTGCCAGCAGCGGGCCGGACGGACAGGAATTGGACACTGAAGCTTTCTTT,CASSGPDGQELDTEAFF
TRBJ2-1,many,TRBD1,TRBV6-1,TGTGCCAGCAAGGGGACAGGGGAGTACAATGAGCAGTTCTTC,CASKGTGEYNEQFF
TRBJ1-1,many,NA,TRBV10-3,TGTGCCATCGGAGAAGGAAACCTGAACACTGAAGCTTTCTTT,CAIGEGNLNTEAFF
TRBJ2-6,few,NA,TRBV29-1,TGCAGCGTTGAACGTAGGTCTCAAACTGGGGCCAACGTCCTGACTTTC,CSVERRSQTGANVLTF
TRBJ1-2,NA,NA,TRBV12-3/TRBV12-4,TGTGCCAGCAGTCCGACAGAAAACTATGGCTACACCTTC,CASSPTENYGYTF
TRBJ1-6,NA,NA,TRBV19,TGTGCCAGTAGTCCTCGGACAGCAAATTTACCCCTCCACTTT,CASSPRTANLPLHF
TRBJ2-7,many,TRBD2,TRBV19,TGTGCCAGTAATCCTAGCGGGAGTTCCGACGAGCAGTACTTC,CASNPSGSSDEQYF
TRBJ2-1,many,NA,TRBV7-3,TGTGCCAGCAGCCAGGAACACAGGGTCTCCTACAATGAGCAGTTCTTC,CASSQEHRVSYNEQFF
TRBJ1-5,many,TRBD1,TRBV29-1,TGCAGCGTCGCGGACAGGTTCGATCAGCCCCAGCATTTT,CSVADRFDQPQHF
TRBJ2-1,NA,TRBD2,TRBV20-1,TGCCGGGCTCGGTGGGGACTAGCGGGAGTTGGGAATGAGCCTTTCTTC,CRARWGLAGVGNEPFF
TRBJ2-7,few,NA,TRBV7-9,TGTGCCAGCAGTTACCAGACTGGTTGGTCGCACGAGCAGTACTTC,CASSYQTGWSHEQYF
TRBJ2-7,many,TRBD1,TRBV25-1,TGTGCCAGCAGTGGGACAGGGAGGTACGAGCAGTACTTC,CASSGTGRYEQYF
TRBJ1-4,NA,NA,TRBV5-1,TGCGCCAGCAGTAGGGGGACGGTTGAGGAAAAACTGTTTTTT,CASSRGTVEEKLFF
TRBJ2-1,NA,TRBD2,TRBV11-2,TGTGCCAGCAGCTTCCTGACTAGCGGGAGGATGAAAACTACTTGGAATGAGCAGTTCTTC,CASSFLTSGRMKTTWNEQFF
TRBJ1-4,few,NA,TRBV9,TGTGCCAGCAGCGCGGGCCTGAGGAATGAAAAACTGTTTTTT,CASSAGLRNEKLFF
TRBJ1-6,NA,NA,TRBV2,TGTGCCAGCAGCGAAGCAAACTCCGGGGAATCCTATAATTCACCCCTCCACTTT,CASSEANSGESYNSPLHF
TRBJ2-7,NA,TRBD2,TRBV20-1,TGCAGTGCTTTAAGCGGGAGCACTCCCTACGAGCAGTACTTC,CSALSGSTPYEQYF
TRBJ2-1,many,TRBD2,TRBV11-3,TGTGCCAGCAGCTTAGGCCCCGTAGCGGGAGATGAGCAGTTCTTC,CASSLGPVAGDEQFF
TRBJ1-2,many,TRBD1,TRBV27,TGTGCCAGCAGTTTATCACCGGGACAGGGAATTTCTGGCTACACCTTC,CASSLSPGQGISGYTF
TRBJ2-3,NA,TRBD2,TRBV6-2/TRBV6-3,TGTGCCAGCAATCCGACCGGTAGCGGGAGGTACCTAGATACGCAGTATTTT,CASNPTGSGRYLDTQYF
TRBJ2-1,many,NA,TRBV5-1,TGCGCCAGCAGCTTAGGACTTGATGGACACAATGAGCAGTTCTTC,CASSLGLDGHNEQFF
TRBJ2-7,NA,NA,TRBV19,TGTGCCAGTAGCGCCGGGGGCAGGGCCGTGTCCGAGCAGTACTTC,CASSAGGRAVSEQYF
TRBJ2-7,few,TRBD2,TRBV29-1,TGCAGCGTTGGCCTTGGCGGGAGAGGGAACGAGCAGTACTTC,CSVGLGGRGNEQYF
TRBJ2-7,many,TRBD2,TRBV7-9,TGTGCCACCAGGGCTAGCGGGAGATCCTACGAGCAGTACTTC,CATRASGRSYEQYF
TRBJ2-7,many,NA,TRBV7-8,TGTGCCAGCAGCTTAAATAGAAGAAGTGGGACCTACGAGCAGTACTTC,CASSLNRRSGTYEQYF
TRBJ2-3,few,NA,TRBV14,TGTGCCAGCAGCCAAGCGGGGAGCACAGATACGCAGTATTTT,CASSQAGSTDTQYF
TRBJ2-1,many,TRBD2,TRBV7-9,TGTGCCAGCAGCCTCCGGGACTACGACAATGAGCAGTTCTTC,CASSLRDYDNEQFF
TRBJ1-5,many,NA,TRBV28,TGTGCCAGCAGTTTAGGTGTGAACGGCAATCAGCCCCAGCATTTT,CASSLGVNGNQPQHF
TRBJ2-7,many,NA,TRBV27,TGTGCCAGCCGGCGACAGGGACTCTCCTACGAGCAGTACTTC,CASRRQGLSYEQYF
TRBJ2-1,many,TRBD2,TRBV2,TGTGCCAAGGGACTAGCGGGCCGGAATGAGCAGTTCTTC,CAKGLAGRNEQFF